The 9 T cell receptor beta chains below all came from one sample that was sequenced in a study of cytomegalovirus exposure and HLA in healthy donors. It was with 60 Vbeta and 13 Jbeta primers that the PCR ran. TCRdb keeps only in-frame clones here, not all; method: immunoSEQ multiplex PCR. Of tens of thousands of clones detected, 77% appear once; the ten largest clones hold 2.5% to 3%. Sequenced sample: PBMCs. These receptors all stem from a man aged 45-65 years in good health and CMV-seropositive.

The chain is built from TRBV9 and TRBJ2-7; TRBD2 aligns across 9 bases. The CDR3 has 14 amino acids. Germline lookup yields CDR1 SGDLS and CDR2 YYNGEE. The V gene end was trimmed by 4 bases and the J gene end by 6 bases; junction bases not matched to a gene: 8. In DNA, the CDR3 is TGTGCCAGCAGCCCCGGGACTAGCTTGGGCGAGCAGTACTTC. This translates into CASSPGTSLGEQYF.

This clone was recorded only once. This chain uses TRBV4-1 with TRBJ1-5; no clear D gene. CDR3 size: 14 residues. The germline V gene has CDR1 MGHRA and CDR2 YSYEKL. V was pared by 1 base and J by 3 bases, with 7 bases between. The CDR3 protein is CASSQVQNNQPQHF. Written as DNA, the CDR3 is TGCGCCAGCAGCCAAGTGCAGAACAATCAGCCCCAGCATTTT.

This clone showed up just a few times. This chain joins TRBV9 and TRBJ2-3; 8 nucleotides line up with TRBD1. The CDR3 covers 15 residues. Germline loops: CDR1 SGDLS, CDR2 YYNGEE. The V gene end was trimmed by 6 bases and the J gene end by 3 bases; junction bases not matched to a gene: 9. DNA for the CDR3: TGTGCCAGCACCCCCCAGGGGGCGGTTACAGATACGCAGTATTTT. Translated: CASTPQGAVTDTQYF.

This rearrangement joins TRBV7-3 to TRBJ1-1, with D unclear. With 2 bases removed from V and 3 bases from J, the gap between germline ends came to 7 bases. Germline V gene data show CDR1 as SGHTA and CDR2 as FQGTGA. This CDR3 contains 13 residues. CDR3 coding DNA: TGTGCCAGCAGCTTACTGCAGGACACTGAAGCTTTCTTT. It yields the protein CASSLLQDTEAFF.

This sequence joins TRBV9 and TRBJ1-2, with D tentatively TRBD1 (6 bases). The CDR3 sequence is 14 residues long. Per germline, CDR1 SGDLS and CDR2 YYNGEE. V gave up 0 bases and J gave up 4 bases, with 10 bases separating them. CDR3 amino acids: CASSVGAGAYGYTF. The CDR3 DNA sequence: TGTGCCAGCAGCGTAGGGGCAGGGGCCTATGGCTACACCTTC.

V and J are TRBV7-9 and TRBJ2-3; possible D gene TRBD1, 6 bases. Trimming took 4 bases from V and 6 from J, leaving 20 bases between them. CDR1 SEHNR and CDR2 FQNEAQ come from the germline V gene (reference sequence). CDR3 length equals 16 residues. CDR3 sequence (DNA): TGTGCCAGCAGCTCCCAAGTGCGGGCAGGGGTGGATACGCAGTATTTT. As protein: CASSSQVRAGVDTQYF.

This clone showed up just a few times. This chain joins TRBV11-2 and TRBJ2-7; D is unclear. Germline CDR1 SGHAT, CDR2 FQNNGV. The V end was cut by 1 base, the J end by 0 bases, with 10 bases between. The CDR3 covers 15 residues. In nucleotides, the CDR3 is TGTGCCAGCAGCTTAGGAGGCACAAGCTCCTACGAGCAGTACTTC. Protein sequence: CASSLGGTSSYEQYF.

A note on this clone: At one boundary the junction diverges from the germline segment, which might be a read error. CDR3 protein: CSSSLRGDPYYGYTF. DNA for the CDR3: TGTTCCAGCAGCTTACGGGGTGACCCCTACTATGGCTACACCTTC. The chain links TRBV7-9 to TRBJ1-2; D uncertain. The germline CDR1 and CDR2 sequences are SEHNR and FQNEAQ (reference sequence). CDR3 length: 15 residues. The complete variable domain, with remaining parts taken from reference TRBV7-9 and TRBJ1-2, reads DTGVSQNPRHKITKRGQNVTFRCDPISEHNRLYWYRQTLGQGPEFLTYFQNEAQLEKSRLLSDRFSAERPKGSFSTLEIQRTEQGDSAMYLCSSSLRGDPYYGYTFGSGTRLTVV.

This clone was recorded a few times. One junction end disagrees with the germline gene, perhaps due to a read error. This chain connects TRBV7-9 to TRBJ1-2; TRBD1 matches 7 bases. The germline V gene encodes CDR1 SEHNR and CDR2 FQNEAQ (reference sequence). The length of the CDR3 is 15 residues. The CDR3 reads CSSSLAGTAIDGYTF. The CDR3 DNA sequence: TGTTCCAGCAGCTTAGCGGGGACAGCAATTGACGGCTACACCTTC.